The clone carrying this T cell receptor beta chain was seen ten or more times. Its antigen is currently unknown. The data originate from a study of prognosis after radiotherapy for stage I lung cancer. The study, taken as a whole, reports: Once stereotactic body radiation therapy had been given, unique TCR clone counts fell, with a median of about 10,000 versus 6,900.

Amplification of the TCR beta CDR3 (from genomic DNA) was done by two-round multiplex PCR. Primers specific to each TRBV and TRBJ gene were used in first-round PCR. MiXCR was run by TCRdb on the multiplex PCR reads, yielding one entry per CDR3 protein. The table includes about 14,000 distinct CDR3 sequences, 25% to 30% detected once. This CDR3 has 15 residues. CDR1 is SGHKS and CDR2 is YYEKEE in the germline V gene (reference sequence). V lost 0 bases to trimming and J lost 11 bases, with 18 bases between them. The material was PBMCs, obtained before or after stereotactic body radiation therapy (not recorded which). The TCR was taken from a donor of 50 years or more with non-small cell lung cancer. The rearrangement joins TRBV5-5 to TRBJ1-5; D might be TRBD1 (5 bases). The CDR3 protein is CASSLAGRRGDTQHF. The CDR3 region has the DNA TGTGCCAGCAGCTTGGCAGGGAGGAGAGGGGATACCCAGCATTTT.